The text below deals with one T cell receptor beta chain. TCRdb's copy holds only in-frame clones and misses some; the assay was immunoSEQ multiplex PCR. This table holds 150,000 to 200,000 clones, almost 85% found once. This record belongs to a study of blood T cell repertoires in COVID-19. CDR1 and CDR2 from the germline V gene are SGHRS and YFSETQ. The CDR3 contains 15 residues. Losses at the gene ends were 4 bases for V and 3 bases for J; bases not matched to a gene: 7. V usage is TRBV5-1 and J usage is TRBJ1-3, with TRBD1 matching 7 bases. This receptor was obtained from a woman of 80 years or more with acute or convalescent COVID-19. Material: peripheral blood. The CDR3 coding sequence is TGCGCCAGCAGCACCAACAGGGGATTTGGAAACACCATATATTTT. Translation gives CASSTNRGFGNTIYF.